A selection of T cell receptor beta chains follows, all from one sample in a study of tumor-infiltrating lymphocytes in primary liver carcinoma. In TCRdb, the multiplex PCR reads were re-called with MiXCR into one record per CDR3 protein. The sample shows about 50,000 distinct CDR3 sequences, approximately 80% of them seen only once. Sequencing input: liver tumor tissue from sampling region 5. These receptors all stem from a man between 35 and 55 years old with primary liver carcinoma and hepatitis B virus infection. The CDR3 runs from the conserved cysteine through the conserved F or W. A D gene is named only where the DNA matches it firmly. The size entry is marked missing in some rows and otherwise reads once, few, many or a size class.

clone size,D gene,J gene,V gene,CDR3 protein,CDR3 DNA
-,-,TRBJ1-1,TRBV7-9,CASSLAGGSTEAFF,TGTGCCAGTAGCTTAGCGGGGGGAAGCACTGAAGCTTTCTTT
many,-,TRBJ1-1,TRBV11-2,CASSLGENTEAFF,TGTGCCAGCAGCCTCGGGGAGAACACTGAAGCTTTCTTT
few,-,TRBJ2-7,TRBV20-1,CSARPWGEQYF,TGCAGTGCTAGACCCTGGGGGGAGCAGTACTTC
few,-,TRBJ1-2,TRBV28,CASLWGGGSGVDGYTF,TGTGCCAGCCTATGGGGAGGGGGATCAGGGGTGGATGGCTACACCTTC
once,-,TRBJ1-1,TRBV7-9,CVSSYGQENTEAFF,TGTGTCAGCAGCTACGGACAAGAAAACACTGAAGCTTTCTTT
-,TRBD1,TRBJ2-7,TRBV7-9,CASNSGQGDNEQYF,TGTGCCAGCAACTCGGGACAGGGTGACAACGAGCAGTACTTC
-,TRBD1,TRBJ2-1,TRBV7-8,CASSPRTGDYNEKFF,TGTGCCAGCAGCCCGAGGACAGGGGACTACAATGAGAAGTTCTTC
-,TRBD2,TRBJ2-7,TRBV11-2,CANSLMEGRTSGLNSYEQYF,TGTGCCAACAGCTTGATGGAGGGGAGGACTAGCGGGCTCAACTCCTACGAGCAGTACTTC
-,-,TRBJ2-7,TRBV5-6,CASSPLMVYEQYF,TGTGCCAGCAGCCCCTTGATGGTCTACGAGCAATACTTC
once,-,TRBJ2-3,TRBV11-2,CASSSVIGRASDTQYF,TGTGCCAGCAGCTCAGTAATTGGACGGGCGTCAGATACGCAGTATTTT
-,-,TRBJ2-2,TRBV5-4,CANSLGTYTGELFF,TGTGCCAACAGCCTGGGGACATACACCGGGGAGCTGTTTTTT
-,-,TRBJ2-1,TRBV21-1,CASSSGGATDNEQLF,TGTGCCAGCAGCTCCGGGGGCGCGACAGACAATGAGCAGCTCTTC
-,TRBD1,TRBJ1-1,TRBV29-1,CSGGQEGYQNTDAFF,TGCAGCGGGGGACAGGAAGGCTATCAGAACACTGATGCTTTCTTC
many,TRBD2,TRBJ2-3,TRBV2,CASSEDSGTSGRESTDTQYF,TGTGCCAGCAGTGAAGACAGCGGTACGAGCGGGAGGGAGAGCACAGATACGCAGTATTTT
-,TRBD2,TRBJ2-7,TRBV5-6,CASSFGLARVTSSYELYF,TGTGCCAGCAGCTTTGGACTAGCGAGAGTCACCAGCTCCTACGAGCTGTACTTC
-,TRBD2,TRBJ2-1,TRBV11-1,CACSPWRLAGVGEQFF,TGTGCCTGCAGCCCCTGGAGACTAGCGGGAGTCGGGGAGCAGTTCTTC
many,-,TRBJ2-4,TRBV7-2,CASSSAGKNIQYF,TGTGCCAGCAGCTCCGCCGGAAAAAACATTCAGTACTTC
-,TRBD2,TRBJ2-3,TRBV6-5,CASSSPPLSGGTDTQYF,TGTGCGAGCAGTTCACCCCCCCTGAGCGGGGGGACAGATACGCAGTATTTT
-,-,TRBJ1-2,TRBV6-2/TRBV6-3,CVSSLAAGLGYGYTF,TGTGTCAGTAGTTTAGCCGCAGGGCTCGGCTATGGCTACACTTTC
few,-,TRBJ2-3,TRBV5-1,CASSLVGPEDTQYF,TGCGCCAGTAGCCTGGTGGGACCCGAAGATACGCAGTATTTT
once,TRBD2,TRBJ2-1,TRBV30,CVCSEGSSGVNEQFF,TGTGTCTGCAGTGAAGGGTCTAGCGGGGTAAATGAACAGTTCTTC
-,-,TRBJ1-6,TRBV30,CARSLLPGPLGQLNSPLHF,TGTGCCCGGAGCCTTCTACCGGGACCTCTAGGACAGCTTAATTCACCCCTCCACTTT
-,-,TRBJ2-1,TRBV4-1,CAGNQDRTPSYNEQFF,TGCGCCGGCAACCAAGATCGGACCCCCTCCTACAATGAGCAGTTCTTC
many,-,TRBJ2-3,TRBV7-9,CASSPNRGDTQYF,TGTGCCAGCAGCCCCAACCGAGGGGATACGCAGTATTTT
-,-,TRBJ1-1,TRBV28,CASSFRRNTEALF,TGTGCCAGCAGTTTTCGGCGGAACACTGAAGCCTTATTT
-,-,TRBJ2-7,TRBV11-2,CASSLRWTWEDEQYF,TGTGCCAGCAGCTTACGGTGGACATGGGAAGACGAGCAGTACTTC
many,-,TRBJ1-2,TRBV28,CASSLRGGYGYTF,TGTGCCAGCAGTTTAAGGGGTGGCTATGGCTACACCTTC
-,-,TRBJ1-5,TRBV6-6,CACQRTDFSNQPQHF,TGTGCCTGCCAAAGGACGGACTTTAGCAATCAGCCCCAACATTTT
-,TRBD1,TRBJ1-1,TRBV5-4,CASGYGQGLGTEAFF,TGTGCAAGCGGCTACGGACAGGGTTTGGGCACTGAAGCTTTCTTT
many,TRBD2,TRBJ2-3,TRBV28,CASSFLAGYTDTQYF,TGTGCCAGCAGTTTCCTAGCGGGTTACACAGATACGCAGTATTTT
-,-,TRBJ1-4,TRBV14,CASSQEFFFGGEKLFF,TGTGCCAGCAGCCAAGAATTTTTTTTCGGGGGCGAAAAACTTTTTTTT
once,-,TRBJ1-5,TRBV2,CASRESYNNQPQHF,TGTGCCAGCAGGGAGAGCTATAACAATCAGCCCCAGCATTTT